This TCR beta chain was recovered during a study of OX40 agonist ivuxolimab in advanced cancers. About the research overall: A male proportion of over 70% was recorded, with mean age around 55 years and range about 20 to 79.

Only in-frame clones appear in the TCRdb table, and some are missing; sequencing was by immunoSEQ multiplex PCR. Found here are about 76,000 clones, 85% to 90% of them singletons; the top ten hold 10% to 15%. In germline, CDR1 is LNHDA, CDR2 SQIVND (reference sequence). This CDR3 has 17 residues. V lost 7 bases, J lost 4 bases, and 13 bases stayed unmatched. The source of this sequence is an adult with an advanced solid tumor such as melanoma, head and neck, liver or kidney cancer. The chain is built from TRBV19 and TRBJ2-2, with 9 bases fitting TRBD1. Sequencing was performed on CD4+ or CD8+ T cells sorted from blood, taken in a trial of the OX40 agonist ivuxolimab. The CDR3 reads CASIPTGTGIRTGELFF. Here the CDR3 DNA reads TGTGCCAGTATTCCAACCGGGACAGGGATTCGCACCGGGGAGCTGTTTTTT. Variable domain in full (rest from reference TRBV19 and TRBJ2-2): DGGITQSPKYLFRKEGQNVTLSCEQNLNHDAMYWYRQDPGQGLRLIYYSQIVNDFQKGDIAEGYSVSREKKESFPLTVTSAQKNPTAFYLCASIPTGTGIRTGELFFGEGSRLTVL.